The subject of this entry is one TCR beta chain. Its target is not known. From the 5' RACE reads, TCRdb lists one entry per CDR3 protein and no DNA. This table holds 400,000 to 500,000 distinct CDR3 sequences. This sample stems from a study of monozygotic twins with inflammatory bowel disease. Someone took an approximately 2.5 ml blood sample from each of the donors. General study findings and limits: Discordant twins showed the same repertoire similarity as concordant twins, possibly from limited power. Whereas healthy co-twins had higher TCRbeta diversity (inverse Simpson), IBD patients had lower diversity.

The CDR3 runs 12 residues. The germline CDR1 and CDR2 sequences are SQVTM and ANQGSEA. This receptor was taken from a human donor with ulcerative colitis or Crohn's disease, or a healthy co-twin of an affected twin (not recorded which). The sequencing input was blood. This chain connects TRBV29-1 to TRBJ2-1; without DNA, the TCRdb call of TRBD1 cannot be checked. CDR3 residues: CSVREAANEQFF.